This passage covers 16 T cell receptor beta chains from one sample sequenced in a study of Ad26.COV2.S vaccination and SARS-CoV-2 variants. Treatment: around 19 received Ad26.COV2.S at low or high dose, single or two shots; about 5 received placebo; per-sample allocation not given. Specimen acquisition occurred on day 63 following the initial vaccine or placebo injection. Profiled with immunoSEQ multiplex PCR; TCRdb holds only in-frame clones, not every one. The table has about 420,000 clones, roughly 88% seen once. The sample here was peripheral blood, taken in a trial of Ad26.COV2.S vaccine versus placebo. The receptors were gathered from a person aged 18-60 years who received the Ad26.COV2.S COVID-19 vaccine or a placebo.

As for this clone: The same CDR3 also results from other DNA sequences found in this sample. The chain joins TRBV3-1 (or the pseudogene TRBV3-2) to TRBJ2-4, with D possibly being TRBD2 (6 bases). CDR3 length: 14 residues. Trimming removed 2 bases from V and 6 bases from J, with 11 bases in between. The germline V gene has CDR1 LGHDT and CDR2 YNNKEL (reference sequence). CDR3 sequence reads: CASSQSMGGNIQYF. CDR3 nucleotide sequence: TGTGCCAGCAGCCAAAGTATGGGGGGAAACATTCAGTACTTC.

This chain uses TRBV5-5 with TRBJ2-7; the D is unclear. This CDR3 has 15 residues. Trimming left V 0 bases short and J 0 bases short, with 10 bases between. Germline V lookup: CDR1 SGHKS, CDR2 YYEKEE (reference sequence). CDR3 DNA: TGTGCCAGCAGCTTGGAAGGGTTGAGCTCCTACGAGCAGTACTTC. It codes for CASSLEGLSSYEQYF.

The chain links TRBV30 to TRBJ1-4; D not certain. V was clipped by 1 base and J by 3 bases, with 12 bases between them. The CDR3 totals 15 residues. Germline CDR1 GTSNPN, CDR2 SVGIG (reference sequence). The CDR3 coding sequence is TGTGCCTGGAGTGGAAGGAATGGTCCTAATGAAAAACTGTTTTTT. Translation gives CAWSGRNGPNEKLFF.

The chain has TRBV11-2 and TRBJ2-7; 8 bases are shared with TRBD1. Per germline, CDR1 SGHAT and CDR2 FQNNGV. V dropped 4 bases and J dropped 3; count of bases not matched to a gene: 8. CDR3 length: 15 residues. Written as DNA, the CDR3 is TGTGCCAGCAGCTCCCAAGACAGGGGAATCTACGAGCAGTACTTC. Protein sequence: CASSSQDRGIYEQYF.

V and J are TRBV9 and TRBJ2-5; TRBD2 matches at 9 bases. This CDR3 is built from 15 residues. V shed 0 bases and J 3 bases; nucleotides not matched to a gene: 3. Germline-derived CDR1 and CDR2 are SGDLS and YYNGEE. CDR3 sequence reads: CASSVDPSGEETQYF. The CDR3 DNA reads TGTGCCAGCAGCGTAGATCCTAGCGGGGAAGAGACCCAGTACTTC.

The chain combines TRBV7-2 with TRBJ2-1; D is unresolved. V was trimmed by 4 bases and J by 5 bases, leaving 6 bases between them. This CDR3 region has 12 residues. Germline V gene sequence: CDR1 SGHTA, CDR2 FQGNSA. This CDR3 reads CASSSTHNEQFF. The CDR3 DNA is TGTGCCAGCAGCTCCACCCACAATGAGCAGTTCTTC.

This chain uses TRBV6-6 with TRBJ1-2, with TRBD1 identical over 7 bases. Germline CDR1 MNHNY, CDR2 SVGAGI (reference sequence). J lost 5 bases, V lost 7 bases, and 7 bases had no gene match. CDR3 length equals 13 residues. For the CDR3, the DNA is TGTGCCAGCACCCCCGACAGGGTTTATGGCTACACCTTC. Residues: CASTPDRVYGYTF.

The rearrangement uses TRBV19 and TRBJ2-3; D gene ambiguous. V was trimmed by 8 bases and J by 3 bases, leaving 15 bases between them. The CDR3 consists of 14 residues. Looked up from germline, CDR1 is LNHDA and CDR2 is SQIVND (reference sequence). The CDR3 nucleotides are TGTGCCAGTGCCCTGTACAGTACGACAGATACGCAGTATTTT. Translating gives CASALYSTTDTQYF.

This rearrangement joins TRBV3-1 (or the pseudogene TRBV3-2) to TRBJ1-5, with a tentative D call TRBD1 (6 bases). V shed 4 bases and J shed 5 bases, with 9 bases lying between them. This CDR3 comprises 13 residues. Germline V gene lookup returns CDR1 LGHDT and CDR2 YNNKEL (reference sequence). The CDR3 region has the DNA TGTGCCAGCAGCCGAGACAGGCATCAGCCCCAGCATTTT. Protein: CASSRDRHQPQHF.

This rearrangement joins TRBV11-2 to TRBJ1-5; D not resolved. V gave up 0 bases and J gave up 0 bases, with 9 bases separating them. Germline V lookup: CDR1 SGHAT, CDR2 FQNNGV. The length of the CDR3 is 16 residues. As DNA, the CDR3 is TGTGCCAGCAGCTTAGATGCGGGAAGTAGCAATCAGCCCCAGCATTTT. This encodes CASSLDAGSSNQPQHF.

The V call is TRBV6-2 or TRBV6-3, the J call TRBJ2-3; weak D call: TRBD1 (6 bases). Trimming took off 2 bases at V and 2 bases at J, with 14 bases between the two ends. The germline CDR1 and CDR2 sequences are MNHEY and SVGEGT. The CDR3 spans 16 residues. The CDR3: CASSYGGTGYTDTQYF. CDR3 coding DNA: TGTGCCAGCAGTTACGGTGGTACAGGGTACACAGATACGCAGTATTTT.

In its sample, this clone was seen a few times. V usage is TRBV30 and J usage is TRBJ2-7, with unresolved D. The germline V and J ends were trimmed by 4 bases and 4 bases, with 17 bases remaining between them. Looked up from germline, CDR1 is GTSNPN and CDR2 is SVGIG (reference sequence). This CDR3 has 14 residues. The CDR3 is CAWTAHPLGYEQYF. The CDR3 DNA reads as TGTGCCTGGACGGCCCACCCCCTGGGGTACGAGCAGTACTTC.

This rearrangement joins TRBV5-1 to TRBJ2-1; maybe TRBD1 (7 bases). V gave up 4 bases and J gave up 5 bases, with 19 bases separating them. CDR1 SGHRS and CDR2 YFSETQ come from the germline V gene. CDR3 length: 16 amino acids. CDR3 nucleotide sequence: TGCGCCAGCAGCGGGAAGGCGGGGACAGAGCACAATGAGCAGTTCTTC. It is translated as CASSGKAGTEHNEQFF. Based on the CDR3 plus reference TRBV5-1 and TRBJ2-1, the full variable domain is KAGVTQTPRYLIKTRGQQVTLSCSPISGHRSVSWYQQTPGQGLQFLFEYFSETQRNKGNFPGRFSGRQFSNSRSEMNVSTLELGDSALYLCASSGKAGTEHNEQFFGPGTRLTVL.

The chain has TRBV7-9 and TRBJ2-2; D unclear. The germline V gene has CDR1 SEHNR and CDR2 FQNEAQ (reference sequence). V shed 0 bases and J shed 5 bases, with 13 bases lying between them. This CDR3 is built from 16 residues. This CDR3 is CASSLAVTTRTGELFF. The CDR3, as DNA: TGTGCCAGCAGCTTAGCGGTCACTACCCGAACCGGGGAGCTGTTTTTT.

V and J are TRBV2 and TRBJ2-5; 15 nucleotides line up with TRBD2. Per the germline V gene, CDR1 is SNHLY and CDR2 is FYNNEI. V shed 6 bases, J shed 5 bases, and the junction held 13 bases outside the gene matches. This CDR3 is built from 18 residues. The CDR3 here is CASSRGTSGGPSGETQYF. CDR3 bases: TGTGCCAGCAGCCGCGGGACTAGCGGGGGGCCCTCCGGTGAGACCCAGTACTTC.

The rearrangement joins TRBV30 to TRBJ2-1; no reliable D call. This CDR3 comprises 12 residues. Between the trimmed V and J ends, which lost 2 bases and 4 bases, there was a span of 6 bases. Germline V gene sequence: CDR1 GTSNPN, CDR2 SVGIG (reference sequence). CDR3 in amino acids: CAWSLQYNEQFF. CDR3 nucleotides: TGTGCCTGGAGTTTACAGTACAATGAGCAGTTCTTC.